This T cell receptor beta chain was sequenced in a study of shared clonotypes between healthy human individuals. For the study at large: A donor's plate count was three for CD4 naive and three for CD4 memory; CD8 naive had two and CD8 memory one.

This clone was seen more than once but under ten times. Its antigen is not identified. It was into CD45RA+ naive and CD45RA-negative memory subsets that the CD4+ cells were split. In germline, CDR1 is SGHDT, CDR2 YYEEEE. The CDR3 is made up of 17 amino acids. Trimming pared 0 bases from V and 2 bases from J, leaving 16 bases between. Study results and limitations: Generation probability values for non-shared clonotypes were lower than those for clonotypes shared by all four donors.

Clones were sequenced by immunoSEQ multiplex PCR, and TCRdb holds only the in-frame ones, with some missing. The table shows 980,000 or so clones, with more than 75% occurring only once. Input material: memory CD4+ T cells sorted from blood. Subset here: CD45RA-negative fraction. This TCR was recovered from a man younger than 30 in good health. The genes are TRBV5-6 and TRBJ2-3; D tentatively fits TRBD1 or TRBD2 (6 bases each). DNA for the CDR3: TGTGCCAGCAGCTTGGCCCCCATCGGGGGCCCCACAGATACGCAGTATTTT. Amino acid sequence: CASSLAPIGGPTDTQYF.